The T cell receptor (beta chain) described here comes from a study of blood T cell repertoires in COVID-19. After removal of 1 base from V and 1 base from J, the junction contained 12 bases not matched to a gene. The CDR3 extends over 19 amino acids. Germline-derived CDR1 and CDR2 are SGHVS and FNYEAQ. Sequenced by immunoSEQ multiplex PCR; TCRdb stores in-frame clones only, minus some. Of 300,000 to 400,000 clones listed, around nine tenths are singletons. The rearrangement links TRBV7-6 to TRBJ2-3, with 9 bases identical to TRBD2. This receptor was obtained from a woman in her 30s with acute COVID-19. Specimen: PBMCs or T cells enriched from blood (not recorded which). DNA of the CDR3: TGTGCCAGCAGCTTAGAGGGTAGCGGGGGAGATCCCCGCACAGATACGCAGTATTTT. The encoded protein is CASSLEGSGGDPRTDTQYF.